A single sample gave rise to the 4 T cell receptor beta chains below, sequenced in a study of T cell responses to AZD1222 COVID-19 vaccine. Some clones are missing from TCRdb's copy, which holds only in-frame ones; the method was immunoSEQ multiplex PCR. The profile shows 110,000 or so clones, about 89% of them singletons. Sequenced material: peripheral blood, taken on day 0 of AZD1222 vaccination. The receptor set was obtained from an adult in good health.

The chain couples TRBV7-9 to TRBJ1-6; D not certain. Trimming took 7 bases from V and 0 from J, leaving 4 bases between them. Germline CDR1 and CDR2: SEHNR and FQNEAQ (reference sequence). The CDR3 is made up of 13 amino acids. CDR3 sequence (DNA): TGTGCCAGCACAGACTCCTATAATTCACCCCTCCACTTT. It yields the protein CASTDSYNSPLHF.

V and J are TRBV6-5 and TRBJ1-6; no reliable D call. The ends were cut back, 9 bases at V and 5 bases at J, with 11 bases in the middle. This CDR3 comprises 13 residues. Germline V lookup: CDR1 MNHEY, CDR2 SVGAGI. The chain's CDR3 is CASRSADNSPLHF. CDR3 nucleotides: TGTGCCAGTCGATCGGCGGATAATTCACCCCTCCACTTT.

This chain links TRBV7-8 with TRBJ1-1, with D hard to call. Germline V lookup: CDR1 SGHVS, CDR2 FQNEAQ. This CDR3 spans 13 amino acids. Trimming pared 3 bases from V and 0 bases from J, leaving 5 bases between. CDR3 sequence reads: CASSFSMNTEAFF. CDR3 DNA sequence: TGTGCCAGCAGCTTCTCCATGAACACTGAAGCTTTCTTT.

CDR3 sequence: CASSLRGGSNEKLFF. In DNA, the CDR3 is TGTGCCAGCAGCTTGCGGGGTGGGTCTAATGAAAAACTGTTTTTT. The chain links TRBV5-6 to TRBJ1-4; D not certain. Germline-derived CDR1 and CDR2 are SGHDT and YYEEEE. V gave up 1 base and J gave up 3 bases, with 10 bases separating them. There are 15 residues in the CDR3.